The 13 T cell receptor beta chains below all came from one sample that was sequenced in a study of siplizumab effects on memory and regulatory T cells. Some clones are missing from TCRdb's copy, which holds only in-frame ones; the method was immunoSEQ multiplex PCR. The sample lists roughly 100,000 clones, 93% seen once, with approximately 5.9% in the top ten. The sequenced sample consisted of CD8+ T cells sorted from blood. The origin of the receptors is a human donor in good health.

In nucleotides, the CDR3 is TGTGCCAGTAGTATAGGTTGGGGAGTTGACACTGAAGCTTTCTTT. Its protein product is CASSIGWGVDTEAFF. V is TRBV19 and J is TRBJ1-1; D is unclear. V dropped 1 base and J dropped 3 bases, with 12 bases sitting between them. Germline CDR1 reads LNHDA; CDR2 reads SQIVND (reference sequence). The CDR3 consists of 15 residues. Supplemented by reference TRBV19 and TRBJ1-1, the full variable domain reads DGGITQSPKYLFRKEGQNVTLSCEQNLNHDAMYWYRQDPGQGLRLIYYSQIVNDFQKGDIAEGYSVSREKKESFPLTVTSAQKNPTAFYLCASSIGWGVDTEAFFGQGTRLTVV.

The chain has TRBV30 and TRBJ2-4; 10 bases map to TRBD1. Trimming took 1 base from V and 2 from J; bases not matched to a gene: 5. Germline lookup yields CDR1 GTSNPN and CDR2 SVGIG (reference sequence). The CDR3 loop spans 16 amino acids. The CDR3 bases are TGTGCCTGGAGTGCCGGGACAGGGGTTACCAAAAACATTCAGTACTTC. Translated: CAWSAGTGVTKNIQYF.

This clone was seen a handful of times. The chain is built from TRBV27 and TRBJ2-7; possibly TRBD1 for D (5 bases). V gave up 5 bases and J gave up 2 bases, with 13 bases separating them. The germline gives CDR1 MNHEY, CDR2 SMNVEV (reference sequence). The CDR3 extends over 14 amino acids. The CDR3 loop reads CASSPYPRAYEQYF. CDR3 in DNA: TGTGCCAGCAGTCCCTATCCCAGGGCCTACGAGCAGTACTTC.

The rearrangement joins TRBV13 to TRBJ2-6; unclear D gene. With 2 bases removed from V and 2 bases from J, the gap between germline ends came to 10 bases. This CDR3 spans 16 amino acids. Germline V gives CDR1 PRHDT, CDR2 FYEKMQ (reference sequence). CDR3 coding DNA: TGTGCCAGCAGCTTAAGCTCTTTCGCTGGGGCCAACGTCCTGACTTTC. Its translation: CASSLSSFAGANVLTF.

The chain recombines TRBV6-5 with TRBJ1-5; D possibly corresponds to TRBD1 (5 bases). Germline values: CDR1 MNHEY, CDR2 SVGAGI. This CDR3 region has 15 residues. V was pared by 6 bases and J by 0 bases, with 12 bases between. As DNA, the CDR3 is TGTGCCAGCAGACTAGACAGCTATAGCAATCAGCCCCAGCATTTT. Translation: CASRLDSYSNQPQHF.

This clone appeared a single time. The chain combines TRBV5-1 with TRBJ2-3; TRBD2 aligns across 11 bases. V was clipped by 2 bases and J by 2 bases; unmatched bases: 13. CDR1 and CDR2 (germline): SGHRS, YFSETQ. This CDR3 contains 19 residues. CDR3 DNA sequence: TGCGCCAGCAGCTTACCTACCGGAACTAGCGGGGGAACCACAGATACGCAGTATTTT. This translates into CASSLPTGTSGGTTDTQYF. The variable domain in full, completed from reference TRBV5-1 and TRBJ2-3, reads KAGVTQTPRYLIKTRGQQVTLSCSPISGHRSVSWYQQTPGQGLQFLFEYFSETQRNKGNFPGRFSGRQFSNSRSEMNVSTLELGDSALYLCASSLPTGTSGGTTDTQYFGPGTRLTVL.

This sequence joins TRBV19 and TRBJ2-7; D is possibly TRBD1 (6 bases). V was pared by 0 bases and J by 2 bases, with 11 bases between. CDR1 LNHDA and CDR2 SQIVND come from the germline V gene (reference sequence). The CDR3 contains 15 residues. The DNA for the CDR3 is TGTGCCAGTAGTATAGATCACGAGGGGGCCTACGAGCAGTACTTC. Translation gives CASSIDHEGAYEQYF.

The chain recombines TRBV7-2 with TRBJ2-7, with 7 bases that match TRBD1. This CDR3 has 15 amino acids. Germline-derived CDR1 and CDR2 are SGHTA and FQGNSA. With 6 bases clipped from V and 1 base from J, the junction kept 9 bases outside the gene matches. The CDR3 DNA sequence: TGTGCCAGCAGATATCGGGACAGCTTTTCCTACGAGCAGTACTTC. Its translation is CASRYRDSFSYEQYF.

CDR3 bases: TGCGCCAGCAGCCAATCAACAGGGGCCTACGAGCAGTACTTC. Translated, it gives CASSQSTGAYEQYF. The V and J genes are TRBV4-1 and TRBJ2-7; 7 bases match TRBD1. The V gene's germline CDR1 is MGHRA and CDR2 YSYEKL. The length of the CDR3 is 14 residues. The ends lost 2 bases at V and 2 bases at J; junction bases unmatched: 3.

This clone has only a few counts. The DNA of the CDR3 is TGTGCCAGCAGTTTTCGGGTGAACACTGAAGCTTTCTTT. Its translation: CASSFRVNTEAFF. The V call is TRBV6-5, the J call TRBJ1-1; D is unclear. V was cut by 4 bases and J by 0 bases, with 6 bases left in between. The germline V gene encodes CDR1 MNHEY and CDR2 SVGAGI. The CDR3 runs to 13 residues.

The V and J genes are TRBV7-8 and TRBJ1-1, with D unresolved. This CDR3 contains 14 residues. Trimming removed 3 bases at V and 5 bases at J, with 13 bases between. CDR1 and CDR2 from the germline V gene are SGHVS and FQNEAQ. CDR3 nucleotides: TGTGCCAGCAGCTTGTGGGGTCTTGGTACTGAAGCTTTCTTT. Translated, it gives CASSLWGLGTEAFF.

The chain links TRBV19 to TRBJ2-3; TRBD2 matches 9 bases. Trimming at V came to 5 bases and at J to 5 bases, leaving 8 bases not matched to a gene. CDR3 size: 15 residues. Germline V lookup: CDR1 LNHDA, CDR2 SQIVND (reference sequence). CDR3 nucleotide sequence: TGTGCCAGTAGTCCGGAGGGACTAGCAGGAGATACGCAGTATTTT. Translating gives CASSPEGLAGDTQYF.

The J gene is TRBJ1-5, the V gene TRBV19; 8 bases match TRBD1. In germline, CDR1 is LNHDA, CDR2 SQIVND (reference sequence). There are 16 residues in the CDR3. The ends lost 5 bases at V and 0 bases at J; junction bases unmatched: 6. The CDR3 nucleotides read TGTGCCAGTAGTGCCGGTGACAGGGGTAGCAATCAGCCCCAGCATTTT. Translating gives CASSAGDRGSNQPQHF.